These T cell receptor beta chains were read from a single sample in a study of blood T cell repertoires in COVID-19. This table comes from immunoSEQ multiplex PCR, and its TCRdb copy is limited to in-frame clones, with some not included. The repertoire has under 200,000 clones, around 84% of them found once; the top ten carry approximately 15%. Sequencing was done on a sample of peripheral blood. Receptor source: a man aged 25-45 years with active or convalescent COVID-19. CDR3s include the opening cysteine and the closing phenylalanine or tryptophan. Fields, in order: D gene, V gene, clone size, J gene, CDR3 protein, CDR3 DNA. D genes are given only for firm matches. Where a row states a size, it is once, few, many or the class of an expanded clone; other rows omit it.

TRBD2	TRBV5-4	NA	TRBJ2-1	CASSWSGRDYNEQFF	TGTGCCAGCAGCTGGAGCGGGAGGGATTACAATGAGCAGTTCTTC
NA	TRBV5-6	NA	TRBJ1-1	CASSRPTGGTEAFF	TGTGCCAGCAGCCGGCCCACAGGTGGCACTGAAGCTTTCTTT
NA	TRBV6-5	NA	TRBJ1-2	CASSYQDTNYGYTF	TGTGCCAGCAGTTACCAGGATACTAACTATGGCTACACCTTC
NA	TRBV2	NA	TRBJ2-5	CASRTGTLQETQYF	TGTGCCAGCAGGACCGGGACACTCCAAGAGACCCAGTACTTC
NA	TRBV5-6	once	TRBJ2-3	CASSESGSTDTQYF	TGTGCCAGCAGCGAAAGCGGTAGCACAGATACGCAGTATTTT
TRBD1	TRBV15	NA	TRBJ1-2	CATSRSGQGNYGYTF	TGTGCCACCAGCAGATCGGGACAGGGTAACTATGGCTACACCTTC
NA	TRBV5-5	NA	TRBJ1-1	CASSPGWNHWNTEAFF	TGTGCCAGCAGTCCAGGGTGGAATCATTGGAACACTGAAGCTTTCTTT
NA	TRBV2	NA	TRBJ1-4	CASRYSGEKLFF	TGTGCCAGCAGATACAGTGGGGAAAAACTGTTTTTT
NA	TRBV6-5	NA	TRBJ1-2	CASSYQVSGNYGYTF	TGTGCCAGCAGTTACCAGGTGTCGGGAAACTATGGCTACACCTTC
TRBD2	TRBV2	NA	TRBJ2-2	CTSRIGTSHTGELFF	TGTACCAGTAGAATTGGGACTAGTCACACCGGGGAGCTGTTTTTT
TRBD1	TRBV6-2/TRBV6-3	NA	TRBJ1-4	CASSSGTGAEKLFF	TGTGCCAGCAGTTCCGGGACAGGGGCTGAAAAACTGTTTTTT
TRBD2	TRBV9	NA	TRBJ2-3	CASSVATTSGTDTQYF	TGTGCCAGCAGCGTAGCTACGACTAGCGGCACAGATACGCAGTATTTT
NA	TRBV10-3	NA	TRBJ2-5	CAISVGETQYF	TGTGCCATCAGTGTCGGGGAGACCCAGTACTTC
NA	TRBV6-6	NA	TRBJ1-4	CASSSPRGTNEKLFF	TGTGCCAGCAGTAGCCCCAGGGGAACTAATGAAAAACTGTTTTTT
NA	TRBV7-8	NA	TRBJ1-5	CASAKSGNSNQPQHF	TGTGCCAGCGCTAAATCGGGGAATAGCAATCAGCCCCAGCATTTT
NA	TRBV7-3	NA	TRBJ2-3	CASSLGGWGDTQYF	TGTGCCAGCAGCTTAGGCGGGTGGGGAGATACGCAGTATTTT
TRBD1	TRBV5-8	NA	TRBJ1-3	CASSLRTGRSGNTIYF	TGTGCCAGCAGCTTAAGGACAGGGCGCTCTGGAAACACCATATATTTT
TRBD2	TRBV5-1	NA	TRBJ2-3	CASSWDGGDTDTQYF	TGCGCCAGCAGCTGGGACGGGGGGGACACAGATACGCAGTATTTT
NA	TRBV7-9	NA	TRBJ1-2	CASSLIPEGDYGYTF	TGTGCCAGCAGCTTAATCCCTGAGGGGGACTATGGCTACACCTTC
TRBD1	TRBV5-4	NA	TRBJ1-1	CASSDDRGSANTEAFF	TGTGCCAGCAGCGACGACAGGGGATCGGCGAACACTGAAGCTTTCTTT
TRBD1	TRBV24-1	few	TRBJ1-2	CATSDPGQGAEGYTF	TGTGCCACCAGTGATCCGGGACAGGGGGCTGAGGGCTACACCTTC
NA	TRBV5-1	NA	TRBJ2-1	CASSWDTHNEQFF	TGCGCCAGCAGCTGGGACACACACAATGAGCAGTTCTTC
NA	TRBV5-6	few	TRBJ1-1	CASSLEERNFPTEAFF	TGTGCCAGCAGCTTGGAAGAGAGGAATTTCCCAACTGAAGCTTTCTTT
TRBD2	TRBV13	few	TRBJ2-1	CASSPTEGLAGGGEQFF	TGTGCCAGCAGCCCTACCGAGGGACTAGCGGGAGGGGGTGAGCAGTTCTTC
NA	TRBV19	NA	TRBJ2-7	CASGGQGSYEQYF	TGTGCCTCCGGGGGGCAGGGCTCCTACGAGCAGTACTTC
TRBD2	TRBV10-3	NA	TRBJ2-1	CAISSGTSLGNEQFF	TGTGCCATCAGCTCCGGGACTAGCTTAGGGAATGAGCAGTTCTTC
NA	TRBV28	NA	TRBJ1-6	CASSVGGLYNSPLHF	TGTGCCAGCAGTGTGGGGGGTCTTTATAATTCACCCCTCCACTTT
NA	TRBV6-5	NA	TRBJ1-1	CASRYYAARTEAFF	TGTGCCAGCAGGTACTACGCGGCCAGGACTGAAGCCTTCTTT
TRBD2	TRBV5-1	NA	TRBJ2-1	CASSFVLLAGGNEQFF	TGCGCCAGCAGCTTCGTGTTACTAGCGGGCGGCAATGAGCAGTTCTTC
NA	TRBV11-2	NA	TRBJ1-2	CASSGQYYGYTF	TGTGCCAGCAGCGGACAGTACTATGGCTACACCTTC
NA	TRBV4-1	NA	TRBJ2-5	CASSVWAPASQETQYF	TGCGCCAGCAGCGTATGGGCTCCCGCAAGCCAAGAGACCCAGTACTTC
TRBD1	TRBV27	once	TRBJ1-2	CASSSSTGYLYGYTF	TGTGCCAGCAGTTCGTCGACAGGGTATCTCTATGGCTACACCTTC
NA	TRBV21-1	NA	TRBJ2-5	CASSKSFPRGEAFGETQYF	TGTGCCAGCAGCAAAAGCTTCCCTCGGGGGGAGGCTTTTGGGGAGACCCAGTACTTC
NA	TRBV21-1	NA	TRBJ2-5	CASSTEETQYF	TGTGCCAGCAGCACGGAGGAGACCCAGTACTTC
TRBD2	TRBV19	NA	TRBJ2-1	CASSDPPSGRDNEQFF	TGTGCCAGTAGTGACCCGCCTAGCGGGAGGGACAATGAGCAGTTCTTC
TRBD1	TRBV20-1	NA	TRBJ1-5	CSASRTGASGPQHF	TGCAGTGCTAGTAGGACAGGGGCCTCAGGGCCCCAGCATTTT
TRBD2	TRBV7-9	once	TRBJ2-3	CASSLDGAGVDTQYF	TGTGCCAGCAGCTTAGACGGCGCGGGAGTGGATACGCAGTATTTT
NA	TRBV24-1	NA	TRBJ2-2	CAKLRGFGGEGATGELFF	TGTGCTAAACTCAGAGGGTTCGGAGGCGAGGGTGCCACCGGGGAGCTGTTTTTT
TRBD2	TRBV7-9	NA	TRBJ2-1	CASSSIASGVYKGQFF	TGTGCCAGCAGCTCAATAGCTAGCGGGGTTTACAAAGGGCAGTTCTTC
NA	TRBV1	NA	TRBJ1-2	CTSSQDPRGKGDYGYTF	TGCACCAGCAGCCAAGATCCCAGGGGAAAGGGCGATTATGGCTACACCTTC
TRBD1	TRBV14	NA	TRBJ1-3	CASSQHRGSTIYF	TGTGCCAGCAGCCAACACAGGGGGTCCACCATATATTTT
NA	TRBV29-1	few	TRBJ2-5	CSVRGFPGETQYF	TGCAGCGTTCGGGGGTTTCCAGGGGAGACCCAGTACTTC
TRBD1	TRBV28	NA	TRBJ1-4	CASATGGSNEKLFF	TGTGCCAGCGCCACAGGGGGATCTAATGAAAAACTGTTTTTT